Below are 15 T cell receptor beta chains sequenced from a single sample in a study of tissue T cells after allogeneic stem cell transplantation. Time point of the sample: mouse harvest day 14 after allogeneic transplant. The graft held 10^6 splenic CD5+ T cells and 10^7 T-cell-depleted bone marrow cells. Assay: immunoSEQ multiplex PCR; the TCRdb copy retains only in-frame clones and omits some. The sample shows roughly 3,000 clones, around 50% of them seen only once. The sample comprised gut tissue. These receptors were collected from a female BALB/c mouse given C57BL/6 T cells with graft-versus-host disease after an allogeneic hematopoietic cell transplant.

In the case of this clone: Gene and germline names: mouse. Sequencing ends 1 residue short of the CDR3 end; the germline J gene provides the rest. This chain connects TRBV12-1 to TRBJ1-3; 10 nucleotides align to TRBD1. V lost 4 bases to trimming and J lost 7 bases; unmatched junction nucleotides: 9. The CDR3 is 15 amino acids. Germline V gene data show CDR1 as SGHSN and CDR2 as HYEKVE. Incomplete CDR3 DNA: TGTGCCAGCTCCCCTTTGGACAGGGGGAGGAATACGCTCTAT. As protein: CASSPLDRGRNTLY. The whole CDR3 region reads CASSPLDRGRNTLYF.

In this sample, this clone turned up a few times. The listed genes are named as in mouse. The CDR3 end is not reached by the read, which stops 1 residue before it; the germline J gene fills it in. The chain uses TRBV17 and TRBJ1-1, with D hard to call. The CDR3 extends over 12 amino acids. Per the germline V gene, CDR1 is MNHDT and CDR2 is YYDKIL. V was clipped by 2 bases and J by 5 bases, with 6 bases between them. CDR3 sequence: CASSRKHTEVFF. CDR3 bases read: TGTGCTAGCAGTAGAAAACATACAGAAGTCTTC.

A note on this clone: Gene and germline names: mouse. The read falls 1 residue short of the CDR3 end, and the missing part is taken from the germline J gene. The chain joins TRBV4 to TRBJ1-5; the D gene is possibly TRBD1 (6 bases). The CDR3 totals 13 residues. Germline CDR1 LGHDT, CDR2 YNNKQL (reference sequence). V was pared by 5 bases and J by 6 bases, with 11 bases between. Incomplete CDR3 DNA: TGTGCCAGCAGCAGCCGGGACATCCAGGCTCCGCTT. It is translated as CASSSRDIQAPL. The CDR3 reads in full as CASSSRDIQAPLF. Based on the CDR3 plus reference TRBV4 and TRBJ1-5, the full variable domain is ETAVFQTPNYHVTQVGNEVSFNCKQTLGHDTMYWYKQDSKKLLKIMFSYNNKQLIVNETVPRRFSPQSSDKAHLNLRIKSVEPEDSAVYLCASSSRDIQAPLFGEGTRLSVL.

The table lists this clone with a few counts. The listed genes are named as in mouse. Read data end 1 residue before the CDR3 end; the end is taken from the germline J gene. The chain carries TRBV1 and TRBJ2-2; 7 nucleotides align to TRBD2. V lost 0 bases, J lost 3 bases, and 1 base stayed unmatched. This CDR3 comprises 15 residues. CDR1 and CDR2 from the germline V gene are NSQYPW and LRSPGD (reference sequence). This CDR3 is CTCSAEGGYTGQLYF. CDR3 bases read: TGCACCTGCAGTGCAGAGGGGGGGTACACCGGGCAGCTCTAC.

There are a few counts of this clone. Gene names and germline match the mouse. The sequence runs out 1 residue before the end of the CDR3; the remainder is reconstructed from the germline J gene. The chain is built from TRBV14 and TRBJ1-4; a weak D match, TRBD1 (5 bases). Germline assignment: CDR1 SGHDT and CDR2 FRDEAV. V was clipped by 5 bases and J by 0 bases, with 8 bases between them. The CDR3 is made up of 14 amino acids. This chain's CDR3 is CASRRQISNERLFF. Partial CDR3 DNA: TGTGCCAGCAGGCGACAGATTTCCAACGAAAGATTATTT.

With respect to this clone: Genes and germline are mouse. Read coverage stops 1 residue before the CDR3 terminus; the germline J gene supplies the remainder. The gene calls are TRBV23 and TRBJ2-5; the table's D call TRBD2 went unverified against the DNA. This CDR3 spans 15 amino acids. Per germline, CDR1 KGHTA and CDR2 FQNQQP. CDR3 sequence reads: CSSSQGLGGKDTQYF. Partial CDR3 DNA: TGCTCCAGCAGTCAAGGACTGGGGGGGAAAGACACCCAGTAC.

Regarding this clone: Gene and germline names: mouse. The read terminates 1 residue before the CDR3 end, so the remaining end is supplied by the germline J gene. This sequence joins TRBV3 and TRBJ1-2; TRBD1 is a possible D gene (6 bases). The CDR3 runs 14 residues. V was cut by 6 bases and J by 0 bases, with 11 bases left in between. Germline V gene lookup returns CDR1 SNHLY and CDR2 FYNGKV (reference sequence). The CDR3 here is CASSRTVANSDYTF. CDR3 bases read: TGTGCCAGCAGTCGGACAGTTGCAAACTCCGACTACACC. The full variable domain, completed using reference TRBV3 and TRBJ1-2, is GPKVLQIPSHQIIDMGQMVTLNCDPVSNHLYFYWYKQILGQQMEFLVNFYNGKVMEKSKLFKDQFSVERPDGSYFTLKIQPTALEDSAVYFCASSRTVANSDYTFGSGTRLLVI.

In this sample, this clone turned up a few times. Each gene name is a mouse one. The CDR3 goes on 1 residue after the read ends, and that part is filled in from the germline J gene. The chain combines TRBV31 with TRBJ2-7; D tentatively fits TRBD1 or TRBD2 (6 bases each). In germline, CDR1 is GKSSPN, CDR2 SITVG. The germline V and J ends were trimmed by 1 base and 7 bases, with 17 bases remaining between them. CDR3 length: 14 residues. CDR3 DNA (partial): TGTGCCTGGAGTCCAGGGTTTGGGGGCCGGGAACAGTAC. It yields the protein CAWSPGFGGREQY. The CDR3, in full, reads CAWSPGFGGREQYF.

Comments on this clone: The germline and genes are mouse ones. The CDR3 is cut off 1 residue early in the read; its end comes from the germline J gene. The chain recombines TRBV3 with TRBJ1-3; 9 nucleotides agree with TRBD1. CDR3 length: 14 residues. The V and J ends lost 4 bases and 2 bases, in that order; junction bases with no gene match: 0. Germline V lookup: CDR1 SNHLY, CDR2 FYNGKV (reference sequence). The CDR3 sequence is CASSWTGAGNTLYF. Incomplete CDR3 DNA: TGTGCCAGCAGCTGGACAGGGGCTGGAAATACGCTCTAT.

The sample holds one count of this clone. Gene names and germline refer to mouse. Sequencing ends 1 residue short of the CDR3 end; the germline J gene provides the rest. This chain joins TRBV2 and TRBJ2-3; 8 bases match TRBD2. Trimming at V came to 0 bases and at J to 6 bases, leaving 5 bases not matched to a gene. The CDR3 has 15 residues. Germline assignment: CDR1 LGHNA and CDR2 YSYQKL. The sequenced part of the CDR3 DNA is TGTGCCAGCAGCCAAGAGGGGACTGGAGCCGAAACGCTGTAT. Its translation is CASSQEGTGAETLY. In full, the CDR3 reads CASSQEGTGAETLYF.

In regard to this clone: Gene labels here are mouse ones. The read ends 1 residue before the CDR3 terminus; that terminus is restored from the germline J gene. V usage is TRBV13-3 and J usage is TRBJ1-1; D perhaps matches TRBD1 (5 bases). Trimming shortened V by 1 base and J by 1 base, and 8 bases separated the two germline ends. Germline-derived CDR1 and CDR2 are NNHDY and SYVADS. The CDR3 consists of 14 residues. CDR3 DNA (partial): TGTGCCAGCAGTGATCGGCAGGGGAACACAGAAGTCTTC. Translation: CASSDRQGNTEVF. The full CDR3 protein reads CASSDRQGNTEVFF.

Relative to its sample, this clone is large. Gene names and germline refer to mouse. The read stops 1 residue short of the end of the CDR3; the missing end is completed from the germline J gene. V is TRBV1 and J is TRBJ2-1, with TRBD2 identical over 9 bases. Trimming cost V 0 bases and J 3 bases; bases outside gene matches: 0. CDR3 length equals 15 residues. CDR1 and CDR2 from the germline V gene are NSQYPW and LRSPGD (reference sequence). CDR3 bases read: TGCACCTGCAGTGCAGACTGGGGGGGCTATGCTGAGCAGTTC. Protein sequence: CTCSADWGGYAEQF. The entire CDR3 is CTCSADWGGYAEQFF.

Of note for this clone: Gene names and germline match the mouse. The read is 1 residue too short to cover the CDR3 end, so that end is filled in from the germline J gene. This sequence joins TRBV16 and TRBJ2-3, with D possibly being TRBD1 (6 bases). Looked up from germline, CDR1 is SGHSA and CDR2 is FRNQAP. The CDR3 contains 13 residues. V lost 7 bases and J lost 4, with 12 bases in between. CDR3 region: CASTRQVSETLYF. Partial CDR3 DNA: TGTGCAAGCACCAGACAGGTATCAGAAACGCTGTAT.

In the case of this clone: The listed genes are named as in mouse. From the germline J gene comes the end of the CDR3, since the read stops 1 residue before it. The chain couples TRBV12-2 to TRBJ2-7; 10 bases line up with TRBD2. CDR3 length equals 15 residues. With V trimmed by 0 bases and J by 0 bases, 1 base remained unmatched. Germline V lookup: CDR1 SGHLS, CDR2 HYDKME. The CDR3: CASSLGTGVSYEQYF. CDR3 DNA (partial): TGTGCCAGCTCTCTCGGGACTGGGGTCTCCTATGAACAGTAC.

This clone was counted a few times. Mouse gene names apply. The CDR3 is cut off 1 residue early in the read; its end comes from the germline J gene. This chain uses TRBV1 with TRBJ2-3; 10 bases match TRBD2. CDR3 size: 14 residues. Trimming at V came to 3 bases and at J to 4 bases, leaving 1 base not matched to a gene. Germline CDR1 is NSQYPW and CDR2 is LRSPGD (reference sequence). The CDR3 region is CTCSADWGTETLYF. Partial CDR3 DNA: TGCACCTGCAGTGCGGACTGGGGGACAGAAACGCTGTAT.